Listed below are T cell receptor beta chains from one sample, sequenced in a study of blood T cell repertoires in COVID-19. The table came from immunoSEQ multiplex PCR; TCRdb's copy has only in-frame clones and leaves some out. The sample comprises 160,000 or so clones, approximately 80% of which are singletons, and roughly 8% rests with the top ten. Material: PBMCs or T cells enriched from blood (not recorded which). The source is a woman aged 45-65 years who had recovered from COVID-19. Each CDR3 is given with its conserved first and last residue. A D gene is named only where the DNA matches it firmly. Size values are once, few and many counts, or a class for expanded clones, and some rows have none.

V	J	D	size	DNA	CDR3
TRBV5-6	TRBJ2-1	NA	once	TGTGCCAGCAGTTGGGACTGGAGCTCCTACAATGAGCAGTTCTTC	CASSWDWSSYNEQFF
TRBV11-2	TRBJ2-7	TRBD1	NA	TGTGCCAGCAGCTCCGGTTGGGACAGCTCCTACGAGCAGTACTTC	CASSSGWDSSYEQYF
TRBV3-1/TRBV3-2	TRBJ1-5	NA	NA	TGTGCCAGCAGCCAGGGAGGGCAGCCCCAGCATTTT	CASSQGGQPQHF
TRBV3-1/TRBV3-2	TRBJ1-4	NA	NA	TGTGCCAGCAGTACATCGCTTGCAACTAATGAAAAACTGTTTTTT	CASSTSLATNEKLFF
TRBV4-2	TRBJ2-5	NA	once	TGTGCCAGCAGCCGCCAAGCCTTGCAAGAGACCCAGTACTTC	CASSRQALQETQYF
TRBV28	TRBJ2-5	NA	NA	TGTGCCAGCAGTACAGGTAGTAAGGAGACCCAGTACTTC	CASSTGSKETQYF
TRBV28	TRBJ2-5	TRBD1	NA	TGTGCCAGTATCAGTCAGGGGGCGCGAGAGACCCAGTACTTC	CASISQGARETQYF
TRBV18	TRBJ1-2	NA	once	TGTGCCAGCTCGCCACCGGGGGGTCGATATGGCTACACCTTC	CASSPPGGRYGYTF
TRBV28	TRBJ2-6	NA	NA	TGTGCCAGCAGTTTATTGTCGGGTGCTGGGGCCAACGTCCTGACTTTC	CASSLLSGAGANVLTF
TRBV19	TRBJ2-1	TRBD1	NA	TGTGCCACCAATACCCCGGACAGGGGGCGTAATGAGCAGTTCTTC	CATNTPDRGRNEQFF
TRBV4-1	TRBJ1-4	TRBD1	few	TGCGCCAGCAGGAACAGGGGTGAAAAACTGTTTTTT	CASRNRGEKLFF